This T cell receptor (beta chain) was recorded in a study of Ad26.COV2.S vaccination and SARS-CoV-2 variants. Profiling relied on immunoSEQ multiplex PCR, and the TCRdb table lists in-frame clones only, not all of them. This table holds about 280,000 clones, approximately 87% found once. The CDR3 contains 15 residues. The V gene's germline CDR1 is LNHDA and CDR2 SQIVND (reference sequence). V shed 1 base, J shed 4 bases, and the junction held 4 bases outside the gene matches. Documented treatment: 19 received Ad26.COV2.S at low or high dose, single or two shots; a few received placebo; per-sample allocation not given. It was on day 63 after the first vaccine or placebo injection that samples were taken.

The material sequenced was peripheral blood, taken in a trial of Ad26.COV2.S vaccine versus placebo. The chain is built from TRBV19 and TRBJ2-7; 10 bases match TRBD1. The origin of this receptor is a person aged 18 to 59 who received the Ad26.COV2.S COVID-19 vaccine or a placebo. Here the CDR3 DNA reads TGTGCCAGTAGTATAGCCGGGACAGGGGAGTACGAGCAGTACTTC. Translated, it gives CASSIAGTGEYEQYF.